A single sample gave rise to the 17 T cell receptor beta chains below, sequenced in a study of T cells in Graves' hyperthyroidism and ophthalmopathy. TCR beta CDR3 regions were amplified from RNA transcripts. TCR CDR3 regions were first amplified by RT-PCR with HTBI primers. TCRdb used MiXCR to reprocess the multiplex PCR reads, holding one entry per CDR3 protein. The repertoire has about 520,000 distinct CDR3 sequences, around 22% of them found once; the top ten carry approximately 10%. Sequences were obtained from blood. These receptors all stem from a young woman with Graves' ophthalmopathy.

This clonotype was recorded at least ten times. The chain recombines TRBV5-1 with TRBJ2-7; TRBD1 matches 8 bases. There are 14 residues in the CDR3. Germline trimming cut 2 bases from V and 6 bases from J; bases unmatched to any gene: 7. Germline V gene data show CDR1 as SGHRS and CDR2 as YFSETQ. CDR3 in DNA: TGCGCCAGCAGCTTATTGGGACAGGCCGCCGAGCAGTACTTC. Translation gives CASSLLGQAAEQYF.

This clonotype has at least ten counts. J is TRBJ2-7 and V is TRBV30, with a tentative D call TRBD1 (6 bases). Germline V gene lookup returns CDR1 GTSNPN and CDR2 SVGIG (reference sequence). The germline V and J ends were trimmed by 5 bases and 1 base, with 15 bases remaining between them. This CDR3 spans 14 amino acids. CDR3 region: CAWDGTLSSYEQYF. The CDR3 nucleotides are TGTGCCTGGGACGGGACATTGTCTTCCTACGAGCAGTACTTC.

This clonotype was detected many times. The chain couples TRBV7-2 to TRBJ1-2; D gene uncertain. Trimming left V 1 base short and J 7 bases short, with 10 bases between. This CDR3 has 13 amino acids. Germline V CDR1 and CDR2: SGHTA, FQGNSA. The CDR3 loop reads CASSLDKSGGYTF. In DNA, the CDR3 is TGTGCCAGCAGCTTAGACAAGTCGGGTGGCTACACCTTC.

The sample holds a few counts of this clonotype. J is TRBJ2-5 and V is TRBV6-1; no reliable D call. Per the germline V gene, CDR1 is MNHNS and CDR2 is SASEGT. Trimming left V 4 bases short and J 1 base short, with 10 bases between. The CDR3 sequence is 14 residues long. The CDR3 DNA sequence: TGTGCCAGCAGTGCAAGTCAGCTCCAAGAGACCCAGTACTTC. It specifies CASSASQLQETQYF.

The chain combines TRBV15 with TRBJ2-7, with D possibly TRBD1 on 5 matching bases. V was clipped by 1 base and J by 2 bases, with 15 bases between them. This CDR3 is built from 16 residues. Germline CDR1 and CDR2: LNHNV and YYDKDF (reference sequence). The CDR3 sequence is CATSRGARELPYEQYF. DNA for the CDR3: TGTGCCACCAGCAGAGGAGCCAGGGAATTACCCTACGAGCAGTACTTC.

This clonotype was recorded a few times. This rearrangement joins TRBV12-3 or TRBV12-4 to TRBJ2-7; TRBD2 matches at 12 bases. V trimming: 1 base; J trimming: 7 bases; junction bases outside the gene matches: 5. This CDR3 is 15 amino acids long. The CDR3: CASSLVLAGGHEQYF. The CDR3 nucleotides are TGTGCCAGCAGTTTAGTGCTAGCGGGAGGGCATGAGCAGTACTTC.

This clonotype was seen many times. This sequence joins TRBV10-3 and TRBJ2-5, with D possibly being TRBD1 (6 bases). Trimming cost V 0 bases and J 4 bases, with 12 bases left between them. The CDR3 contains 15 residues. CDR1 ENHRY and CDR2 SYGVKD come from the germline V gene. Here the CDR3 reads CAISESGQPGETQYF. CDR3 DNA: TGTGCCATCAGTGAGTCTGGACAGCCAGGAGAGACCCAGTACTTC.

This clonotype appeared many times. V usage is TRBV6-1 and J usage is TRBJ2-7; maybe TRBD2 (5 bases). Germline-derived CDR1 and CDR2 are MNHNS and SASEGT. Trimming stripped 2 bases from V and 3 bases from J, with 8 bases between. The CDR3 spans 13 residues. CDR3 DNA: TGTGCCAGCAGTGAATTCGGGAACTACGAGCAGTACTTC. This sequence encodes CASSEFGNYEQYF.

A few counts support this clonotype. The CDR3 loop reads CASSRTSGDTGELFF. The CDR3 region has the DNA TGCGCCAGCAGCCGCACTAGCGGTGACACCGGGGAGCTGTTTTTT. The chain employs TRBV5-1 and TRBJ2-2; 8 nucleotides agree with TRBD2. CDR1 is SGHRS and CDR2 is YFSETQ in the germline V gene. There are 15 residues in the CDR3. Germline trimming cut 4 bases from V and 3 bases from J; bases unmatched to any gene: 5.

This clonotype was recorded at least ten times. The V gene is TRBV6-2 or TRBV6-3, the J gene TRBJ2-2; 8 bases are shared with TRBD1. Germline V gene lookup returns CDR1 MNHEY and CDR2 SVGEGT. With V trimmed by 5 bases and J by 5 bases, 7 bases remained unmatched. This CDR3 comprises 15 residues. In DNA form, the CDR3 reads TGTGCCAGCAGTAACCAGGGGGCGCAAACCGGGGAGCTGTTTTTT. Translated, it gives CASSNQGAQTGELFF.

This chain connects TRBV6-1 to TRBJ1-5, with D perhaps matching TRBD1 (6 bases). Germline V lookup: CDR1 MNHNS, CDR2 SASEGT. The CDR3 has 16 residues. Trimming cost V 4 bases and J 6 bases, with 19 bases left between them. CDR3 in DNA: TGTGCCAGCAGTGTTTCAGGGGTGGGACACCTTCAGCCCCAGCATTTT. Amino acids: CASSVSGVGHLQPQHF.

This clonotype has at least ten counts. This chain's CDR3 is CASSFGVDYQPQHF. The CDR3 DNA sequence: TGTGCCAGCAGTTTTGGGGTGGACTATCAGCCCCAGCATTTT. The rearrangement joins TRBV28 to TRBJ1-5; D unclear. Germline CDR1 is MDHEN and CDR2 is SYDVKM. The CDR3 is made up of 14 amino acids. V lost 3 bases, J lost 5 bases, and 11 bases lay in between.

This clonotype was found a few times. The chain joins TRBV12-3 or TRBV12-4 to TRBJ2-5, with 7 nucleotides matching TRBD1. With V trimmed by 5 bases and J by 0 bases, 9 bases remained unmatched. The CDR3 sequence is 16 residues long. The CDR3 DNA sequence: TGTGCCAGCAGTCACATCCCGGACAGGAACCAAGAGACCCAGTACTTC. Translating it yields CASSHIPDRNQETQYF.

The chain joins TRBV19 to TRBJ2-6; D is perhaps TRBD1 (6 bases). Deletions cut 5 bases from V and 0 bases from J, with 11 bases between. The V gene's germline CDR1 is LNHDA and CDR2 SQIVND (reference sequence). This CDR3 has 16 residues. The CDR3: CASSSGAYSGANVLTF. The CDR3 DNA sequence: TGTGCCAGTAGTTCAGGGGCCTACTCTGGGGCCAACGTCCTGACTTTC.

In its sample, this clonotype was seen many times. The rearrangement joins TRBV28 to TRBJ1-3; TRBD1 agrees at 7 bases. This CDR3 spans 14 amino acids. The V and J ends lost 6 bases and 8 bases, in that order; junction bases with no gene match: 10. Germline lookup yields CDR1 MDHEN and CDR2 SYDVKM. The CDR3 region has the DNA TGTGCCAGCAGCCCAGGGGGATTCTCAGACACCATATATTTT. Translating it yields CASSPGGFSDTIYF.

In its sample, this clonotype was seen many times. The chain uses TRBV11-2 and TRBJ2-7, with TRBD2 as a possible D gene (5 bases). The CDR3 spans 13 residues. V was cut by 4 bases and J by 3 bases, with 10 bases left in between. CDR1 is SGHAT and CDR2 is FQNNGV in the germline V gene. The CDR3, as DNA: TGTGCCAGCAGCTCCCCTCGGGACTACGAGCAGTACTTC. Amino acids: CASSSPRDYEQYF.

In this sample, this clonotype turned up many times. V usage is TRBV7-2 and J usage is TRBJ1-5; D is unclear. The germline V and J ends were trimmed by 8 bases and 0 bases, with 11 bases remaining between them. Germline values: CDR1 SGHTA, CDR2 FQGNSA. The CDR3 runs 14 residues. The DNA for the CDR3 is TGTGCCAGCTCAGTAGTTCCTAGCAATCAGCCCCAGCATTTT. Translating it yields CASSVVPSNQPQHF.